A selection of T cell receptor beta chains follows, all from one sample in a study of OX40 agonist ivuxolimab in advanced cancers. Here immunoSEQ multiplex PCR was the method, and the copy in TCRdb shows in-frame clones only, minus some. The sample holds over 45,000 clones, roughly 84% seen once. The input for sequencing was CD4+ or CD8+ T cells sorted from blood, taken in a trial of the OX40 agonist ivuxolimab. Receptors were obtained from an adult with an advanced solid tumor such as melanoma, head and neck, liver or kidney cancer. CDR3s include the opening cysteine and the closing phenylalanine or tryptophan.

j_call,v_call,cdr3_length,cdr3_aa
TRBJ1-1,TRBV7-2,14,CASSRGGTRTEAFF
TRBJ2-7,TRBV7-9,15,CASSLVGIGSYEQYF
TRBJ1-2,TRBV28,14,CASSLYRGQDGYTF
TRBJ1-2,TRBV18,18,CASSPARAQGASSYGYTF
TRBJ2-7,TRBV7-8,16,CASSLVASSGAYEQYF
TRBJ2-5,TRBV5-4,15,CASSFGTNKQETQYF
TRBJ2-7,TRBV15,14,CATSRDRKDYEQYF
TRBJ2-1,TRBV4-1,16,CASSQYTSGTDNEQFF
TRBJ2-5,TRBV28,18,CASSRHFGTSVDQETQYF
TRBJ2-1,TRBV2,15,CASSLSGSRRNEQFF
TRBJ1-6,TRBV21-1,15,CASSGGQQGVSPLHF